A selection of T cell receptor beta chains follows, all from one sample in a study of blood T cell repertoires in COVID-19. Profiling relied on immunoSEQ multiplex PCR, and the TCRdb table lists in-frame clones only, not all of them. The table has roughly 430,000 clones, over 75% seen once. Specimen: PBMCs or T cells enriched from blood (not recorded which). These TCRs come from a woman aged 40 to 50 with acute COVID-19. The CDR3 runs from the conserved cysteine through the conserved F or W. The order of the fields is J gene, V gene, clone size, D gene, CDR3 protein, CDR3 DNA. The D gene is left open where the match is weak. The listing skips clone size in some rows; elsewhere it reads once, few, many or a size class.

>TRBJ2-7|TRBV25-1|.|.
CASSRHREVGEQYF
TGTGCCAGCAGCCGTCACAGGGAAGTTGGTGAGCAGTACTTC
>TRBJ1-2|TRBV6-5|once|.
CASSSGVHGYTF
TGTGCCAGCAGTTCGGGAGTACATGGCTACACCTTC
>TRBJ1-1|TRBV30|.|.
CAWSTQVSTPWDTEAFF
TGTGCCTGGAGTACCCAGGTCTCCACCCCCTGGGACACTGAAGCTTTCTTT
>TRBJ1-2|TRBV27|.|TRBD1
CASSPTGGQYYGYTF
TGTGCCAGCAGTCCAACAGGGGGACAATACTATGGCTACACCTTC
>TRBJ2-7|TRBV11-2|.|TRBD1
CASSLGGTAYYEQYF
TGTGCCAGCAGCTTAGGGGGGACAGCCTACTACGAGCAGTACTTC
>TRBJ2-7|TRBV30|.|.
CAWQTGNYEQYF
TGTGCCTGGCAGACAGGAAACTACGAGCAGTACTTC
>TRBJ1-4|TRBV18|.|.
CASSQTANNEKLFF
TGTGCCAGCTCACAGACAGCAAATAATGAAAAACTGTTTTTT
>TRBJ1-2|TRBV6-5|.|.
CASSYYGVGYGYTF
TGTGCCAGCAGTTACTACGGGGTAGGCTATGGCTACACCTTC
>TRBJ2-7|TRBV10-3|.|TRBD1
CAISDMRTGEYEQYF
TGTGCCATCAGTGACATGAGGACAGGGGAATACGAGCAGTACTTC
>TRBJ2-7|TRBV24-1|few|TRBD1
CATILPKCRDRDNEQYF
TGTGCCACCATCCTCCCCAAATGCCGGGACAGGGACAACGAGCAGTACTTC
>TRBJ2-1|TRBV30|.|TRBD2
CAWKLAGGLNEQFF
TGTGCCTGGAAACTAGCGGGGGGCCTCAATGAGCAGTTCTTC
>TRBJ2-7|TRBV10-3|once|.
CAISELGAWRYEQYF
TGTGCCATCAGTGAACTGGGGGCATGGCGTTACGAGCAGTACTTC
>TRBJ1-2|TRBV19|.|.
CASRPLGRGRGSYGYTF
TGTGCCAGTAGACCCCTGGGCAGGGGAAGGGGGAGCTATGGCTACACCTTC
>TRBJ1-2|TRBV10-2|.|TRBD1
CASSERETGGGYGYTF
TGCGCCAGCAGTGAGAGAGAGACAGGGGGCGGCTATGGCTACACCTTC
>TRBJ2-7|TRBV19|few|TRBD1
CASSTGTGSYEQYF
TGTGCCAGTAGTACCGGGACAGGTTCCTACGAGCAGTACTTC
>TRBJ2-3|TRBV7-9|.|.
CASSLDVGADTQYF
TGTGCCAGCAGCTTAGATGTTGGAGCAGATACGCAGTATTTT
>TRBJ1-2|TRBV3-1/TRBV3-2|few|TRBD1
CASSQAGTGNYGYTF
TGTGCCAGCAGCCAAGCCGGGACAGGGAACTATGGCTACACCTTC
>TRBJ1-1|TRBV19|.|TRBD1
CASSIPGQGSSEAFF
TGTGCCAGTAGTATTCCGGGACAGGGGAGCTCTGAAGCTTTCTTT